Reported below is one T cell receptor (beta chain). These data belong to a study of PD-L1 blockade in urothelial cancer. Whole-study context: The analyses of blood took place 3 weeks (second dose) and 6 weeks after treatment start.

Sequencing used immunoSEQ multiplex PCR; TCRdb keeps in-frame clones, though not all of them. The sample yields roughly 120,000 clones, 84% seen once. Time point described: pretreatment peripheral blood. This clonotype was obtained from a man over 45 with urothelial cancer. The material sequenced was PBMCs, taken around atezolizumab (anti-PD-L1) treatment.

In nucleotides, the CDR3 is TGTGCCACCAAGACTAGCGGGAGCCACGAGCAGTACTTC. It encodes CATKTSGSHEQYF. The V gene is TRBV10-3, the J gene TRBJ2-7; 12 positions agree with TRBD2. The germline V gene has CDR1 ENHRY and CDR2 SYGVKD. The trim removed 10 bases at V and 5 bases at J, leaving 6 bases unmatched. The CDR3 has 13 amino acids.